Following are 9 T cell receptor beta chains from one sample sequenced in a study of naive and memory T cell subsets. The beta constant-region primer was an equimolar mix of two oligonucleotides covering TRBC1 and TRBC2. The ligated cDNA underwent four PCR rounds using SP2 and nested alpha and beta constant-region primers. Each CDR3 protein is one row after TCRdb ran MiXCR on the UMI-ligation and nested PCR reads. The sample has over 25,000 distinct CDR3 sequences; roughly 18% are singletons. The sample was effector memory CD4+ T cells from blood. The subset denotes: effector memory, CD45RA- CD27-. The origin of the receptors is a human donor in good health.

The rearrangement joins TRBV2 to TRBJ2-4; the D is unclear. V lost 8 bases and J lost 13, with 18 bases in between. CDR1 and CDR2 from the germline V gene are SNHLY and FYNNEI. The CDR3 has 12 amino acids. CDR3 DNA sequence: TGTGCCAGCGGAGTTGAACCTAAGGGACAGTACTTC. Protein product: CASGVEPKGQYF.

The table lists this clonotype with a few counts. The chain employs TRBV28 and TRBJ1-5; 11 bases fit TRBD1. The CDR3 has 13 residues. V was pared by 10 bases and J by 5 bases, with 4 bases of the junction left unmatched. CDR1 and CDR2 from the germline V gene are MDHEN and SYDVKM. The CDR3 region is CATADRGHQPQHF. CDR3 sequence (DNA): TGTGCCACCGCGGACAGGGGGCATCAGCCCCAGCATTTT.

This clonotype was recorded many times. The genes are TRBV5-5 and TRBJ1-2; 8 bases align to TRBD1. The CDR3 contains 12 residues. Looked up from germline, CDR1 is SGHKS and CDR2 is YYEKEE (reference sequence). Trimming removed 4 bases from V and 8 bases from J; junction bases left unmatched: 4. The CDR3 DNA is TGTGCCAGCAGCATGGACAGGGACGGCTACACCTTC. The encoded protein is CASSMDRDGYTF. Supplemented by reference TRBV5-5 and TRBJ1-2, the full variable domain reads DAGVTQSPTHLIKTRGQQVTLRCSPISGHKSVSWYQQVLGQGPQFIFQYYEKEERGRGNFPDRFSARQFPNYSSELNVNALLLGDSALYLCASSMDRDGYTFGSGTRLTVV.

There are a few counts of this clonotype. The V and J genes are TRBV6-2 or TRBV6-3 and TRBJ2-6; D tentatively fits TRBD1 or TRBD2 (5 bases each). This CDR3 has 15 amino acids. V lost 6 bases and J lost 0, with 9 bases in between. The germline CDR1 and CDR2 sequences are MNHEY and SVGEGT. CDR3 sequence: CASSGDPSGANVLTF. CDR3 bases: TGTGCCAGCAGCGGGGACCCCTCTGGGGCCAACGTCCTGACTTTC.

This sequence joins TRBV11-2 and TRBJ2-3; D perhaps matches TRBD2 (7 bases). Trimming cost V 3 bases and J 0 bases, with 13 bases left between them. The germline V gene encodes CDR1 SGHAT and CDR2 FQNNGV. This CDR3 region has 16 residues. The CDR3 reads CASSLWGGLSTDTQYF. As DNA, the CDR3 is TGTGCCAGCAGCTTGTGGGGGGGCCTAAGCACAGATACGCAGTATTTT.

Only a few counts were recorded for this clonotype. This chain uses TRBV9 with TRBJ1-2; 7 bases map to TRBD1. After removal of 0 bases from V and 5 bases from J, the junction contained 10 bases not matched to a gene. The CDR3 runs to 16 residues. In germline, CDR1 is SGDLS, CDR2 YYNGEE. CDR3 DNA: TGTGCCAGCAGCGTAGTTAGGACAGGAGAAACATATGGCTACACCTTC. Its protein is CASSVVRTGETYGYTF.

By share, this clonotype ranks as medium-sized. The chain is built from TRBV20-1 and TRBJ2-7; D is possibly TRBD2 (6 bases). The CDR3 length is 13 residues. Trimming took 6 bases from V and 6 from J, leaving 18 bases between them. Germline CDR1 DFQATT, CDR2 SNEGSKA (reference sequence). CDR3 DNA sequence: TGCAGTGCAAACCCCCTGGGGGGTTTCGAGCAGTACTTC. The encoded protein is CSANPLGGFEQYF.

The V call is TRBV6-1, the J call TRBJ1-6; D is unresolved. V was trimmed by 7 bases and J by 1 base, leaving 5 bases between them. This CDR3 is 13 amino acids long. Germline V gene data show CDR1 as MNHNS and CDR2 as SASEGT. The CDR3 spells CASIASYNSPLHF. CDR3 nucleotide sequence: TGTGCCAGCATAGCGTCCTATAATTCACCCCTCCACTTT.

The CDR3 DNA reads as TGCAGTGCTAGGAGTCGGCCATCGGCCGTCGATGAGCAGTTCTTC. As protein: CSARSRPSAVDEQFF. This chain joins TRBV20-1 and TRBJ2-1; D ambiguous. The germline V gene encodes CDR1 DFQATT and CDR2 SNEGSKA (reference sequence). The CDR3 has 15 amino acids. The germline V and J ends were trimmed by 3 bases and 8 bases, with 20 bases remaining between them.